The subject of this entry is one T cell receptor beta chain. Its target is not known. This sample also contains other DNA sequences that code for the same CDR3. This record belongs to a study of cytomegalovirus exposure and HLA in healthy donors. This CDR3 is built from 14 residues. Germline values: CDR1 SSHAT, CDR2 FNYEAQ (reference sequence). Trimming removed 5 bases from V and 1 base from J, with 11 bases in between. The PCR ran on 60 Vbeta and 13 Jbeta primers. Repertoires were generated with immunoSEQ multiplex PCR, while TCRdb's copy carries only in-frame clones and drops some. Among some 100,000 clones listed, roughly four fifths were seen once. Study findings and constraints: Associated with HLA alleles at 0.05 false discovery rate in a later analysis were 15,000 to 20,000 TCR beta sequences.

The receptor comes from a male donor in good health and CMV-seropositive. V gene TRBV7-7 combines with J gene TRBJ2-5; perhaps TRBD1 as D (6 bases). What was sequenced was PBMCs. CDR3 nucleotides: TGTGCCAGCAGCCCGACAGGCGTCCAAGAGACCCAGTACTTC. Protein: CASSPTGVQETQYF.